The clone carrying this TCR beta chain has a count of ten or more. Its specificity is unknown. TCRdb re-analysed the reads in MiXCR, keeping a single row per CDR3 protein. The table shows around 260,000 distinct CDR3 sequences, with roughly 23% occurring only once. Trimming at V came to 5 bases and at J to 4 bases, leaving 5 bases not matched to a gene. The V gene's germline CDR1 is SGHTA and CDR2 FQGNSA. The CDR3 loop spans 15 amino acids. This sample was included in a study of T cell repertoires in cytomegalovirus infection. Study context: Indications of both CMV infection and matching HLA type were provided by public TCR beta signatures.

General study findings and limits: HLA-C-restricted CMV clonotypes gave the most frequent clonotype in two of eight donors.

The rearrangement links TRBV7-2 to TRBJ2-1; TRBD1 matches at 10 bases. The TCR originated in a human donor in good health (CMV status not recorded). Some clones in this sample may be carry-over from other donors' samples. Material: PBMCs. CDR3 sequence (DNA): TGTGCCAGCAGCGTGGGACAGGGGTATTACAATGAGCAGTTCTTC. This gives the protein CASSVGQGYYNEQFF.